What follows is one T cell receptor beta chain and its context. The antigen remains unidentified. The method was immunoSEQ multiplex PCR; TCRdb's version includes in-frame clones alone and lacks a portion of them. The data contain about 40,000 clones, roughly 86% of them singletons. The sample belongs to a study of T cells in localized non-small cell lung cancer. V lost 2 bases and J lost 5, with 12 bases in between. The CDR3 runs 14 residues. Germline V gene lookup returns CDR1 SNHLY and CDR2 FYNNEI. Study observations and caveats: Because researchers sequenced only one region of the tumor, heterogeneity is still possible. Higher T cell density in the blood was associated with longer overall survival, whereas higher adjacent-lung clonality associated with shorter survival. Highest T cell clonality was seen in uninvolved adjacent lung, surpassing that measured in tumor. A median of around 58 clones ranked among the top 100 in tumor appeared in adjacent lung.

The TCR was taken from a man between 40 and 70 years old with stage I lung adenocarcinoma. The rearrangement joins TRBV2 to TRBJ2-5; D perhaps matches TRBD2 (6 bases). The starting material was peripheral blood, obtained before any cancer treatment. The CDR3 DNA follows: TGTGCCAGCAGTGAAACCCCTGGGGGGGAGACCCAGTACTTC. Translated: CASSETPGGETQYF.